The 27 T cell receptor beta chains in this list originate from one sample, sequenced in a study of T-cell reconstitution after alpha-beta-depleted transplantation in children. Preparation of the TCRbeta library used unique molecular identifiers. From the PCR reads, TCRdb called clonotypes with MiXCR, one entry per CDR3 protein. Of roughly 500,000 distinct CDR3 sequences listed, roughly 33% are singletons. Sequenced material: PBMCs from the stem cell graft donor, taken from the stem cell graft. These receptor sequences come from a human donor who donated a stem cell graft to a child with aplastic anemia.

The V and J genes are TRBV20-1 and TRBJ2-3; no firm D call. This CDR3 spans 11 amino acids. Germline V gene lookup returns CDR1 DFQATT and CDR2 SNEGSKA (reference sequence). As DNA, the CDR3 is TGCAGAGCTTCCAGGAGCGATACGCAGTATTTT. As protein: CRASRSDTQYF.

This chain uses TRBV18 with TRBJ1-1, with D possibly TRBD1 on 5 matching bases. V was pared by 3 bases and J by 6 bases, with 14 bases between. The CDR3 has 14 amino acids. Germline V CDR1 and CDR2: KGHSH, LQKENI. The CDR3 sequence: CASSPALGGPEAFF. In DNA, the CDR3 is TGTGCCAGCTCACCCGCCCTGGGGGGACCTGAAGCTTTCTTT.

This rearrangement joins TRBV20-1 to TRBJ2-1; D possibly corresponds to TRBD1 (5 bases). Germline values: CDR1 DFQATT, CDR2 SNEGSKA (reference sequence). V gave up 5 bases and J gave up 5 bases, with 28 bases separating them. This CDR3 is 18 amino acids long. The CDR3 DNA follows: TGCAGTGCTTATCAAACCTCGGGCCTTTTAAGGGGAAACAATGAGCAGTTCTTC. This encodes CSAYQTSGLLRGNNEQFF.

The chain has TRBV6-2 or TRBV6-3 and TRBJ2-3; 16 bases match TRBD2. The CDR3 runs to 16 residues. The V gene end was trimmed by 6 bases and the J gene end by 6 bases; junction bases not matched to a gene: 6. Germline CDR1 reads MNHEY; CDR2 reads SVGEGT. The CDR3 sequence is CASRLKGLAGGDTQYF. The CDR3 coding sequence is TGTGCCAGCAGACTGAAGGGACTAGCGGGAGGGGATACGCAGTATTTT.

CDR3 DNA sequence: TGTGCCAGCAGCTTACTAGCGGCGGCCAATGAGCAGTTCTTC. Amino acid sequence: CASSLLAAANEQFF. The chain links TRBV7-2 to TRBJ2-1, with TRBD2 identical over 7 bases. Trimming took 2 bases from V and 6 from J; bases not matched to a gene: 4. Germline V gene sequence: CDR1 SGHTA, CDR2 FQGNSA. This CDR3 is 14 amino acids long.

V gene TRBV5-6 combines with J gene TRBJ2-5; D is unresolved. The CDR3 has 13 amino acids. Trimming left V 4 bases short and J 3 bases short, with 10 bases between. The germline V gene encodes CDR1 SGHDT and CDR2 YYEEEE. As DNA, the CDR3 is TGTGCCAGCAGCGGGAACCCTAAAGAGACCCAGTACTTC. The encoded protein is CASSGNPKETQYF.

Only a few counts were recorded for this clonotype. This chain connects TRBV7-6 to TRBJ2-5; 9 bases align to TRBD2. Trimming took 1 base from V and 4 from J; bases not matched to a gene: 7. The CDR3 covers 16 residues. Germline values: CDR1 SGHVS, CDR2 FNYEAQ. CDR3 amino acids: CASSLVAGGPRETQYF. For the CDR3, the DNA is TGTGCCAGCAGCTTAGTGGCGGGAGGGCCGCGAGAGACCCAGTACTTC.

This clonotype has more than one count but fewer than ten. The gene calls are TRBV10-3 and TRBJ2-7; D is undetermined. V lost 0 bases to trimming and J lost 3 bases, with 12 bases between them. Germline assignment: CDR1 ENHRY and CDR2 SYGVKD. The CDR3 is made up of 15 amino acids. CDR3 sequence: CAISESVVKGYEQYF. The CDR3 region has the DNA TGTGCCATCAGTGAGTCAGTCGTAAAGGGCTACGAGCAGTACTTC.

This clonotype was detected only a few times. This chain uses TRBV5-4 with TRBJ2-5; 7 bases fit TRBD2. With 0 bases clipped from V and 4 bases from J, the junction kept 3 bases outside the gene matches. CDR3 length equals 14 residues. Germline V gives CDR1 SGHNT, CDR2 YYREEE (reference sequence). CDR3 coding DNA: TGTGCCAGCAGCTTGGAGCGGGAACCAGAGACCCAGTACTTC. Translating it yields CASSLEREPETQYF.

The rearrangement links TRBV5-5 to TRBJ1-4; 9 nucleotides align to TRBD1. The CDR3 covers 14 residues. CDR1 and CDR2 (germline): SGHKS, YYEKEE (reference sequence). With 1 base clipped from V and 8 bases from J, the junction kept 3 bases outside the gene matches. CDR3 sequence reads: CASSLTGGMEKLFF. CDR3 in DNA: TGTGCCAGCAGCTTGACAGGGGGCATGGAAAAACTGTTTTTT.

The chain is built from TRBV10-2 and TRBJ2-7; possibly TRBD2 for D (5 bases). Germline CDR1 reads WSHSY; CDR2 reads SAAADI. The CDR3 is 13 residues long. The V end was cut by 2 bases, the J end by 2 bases, with 7 bases between. CDR3 bases: TGCGCCAGCAGTGAGGGGAGCCCCTACGAGCAGTACGTC. Its protein product is CASSEGSPYEQYV.

This clonotype turned up a few times. In nucleotides, the CDR3 is TGCAGTGCAGAGGAAAGGTTTTCCTACGAGCAGTACTTC. Protein sequence: CSAEERFSYEQYF. J is TRBJ2-7 and V is TRBV20-1; D is uncertain. This CDR3 comprises 13 residues. In germline, CDR1 is DFQATT, CDR2 SNEGSKA (reference sequence). Trimming shortened V by 6 bases and J by 1 base, and 13 bases separated the two germline ends.

In its sample, this clonotype was seen a few times. This chain uses TRBV7-2 with TRBJ2-7, with 12 nucleotides matching TRBD2. J lost 4 bases, V lost 5 bases, and 6 bases had no gene match. Germline CDR1 reads SGHTA; CDR2 reads FQGNSA. This CDR3 spans 15 amino acids. The CDR3 spells CASSLVTSGRYEQYF. The CDR3 DNA is TGTGCCAGCAGCCTCGTGACTAGCGGGAGATACGAGCAGTACTTC. Based on the CDR3 plus reference TRBV7-2 and TRBJ2-7, the full variable domain is GAGVSQSPSNKVTEKGKDVELRCDPISGHTALYWYRQSLGQGLEFLIYFQGNSAPDKSGLPSDRFSAERTGGSVSTLTIQRTQQEDSAVYLCASSLVTSGRYEQYFGPGTRLTVT.

This clonotype appeared a few times. The genes are TRBV27 and TRBJ1-2; a weak D match, TRBD1 (5 bases). Trimming left V 7 bases short and J 8 bases short, with 20 bases between. The V gene's germline CDR1 is MNHEY and CDR2 SMNVEV (reference sequence). The CDR3 consists of 14 residues. CDR3 region: CASTDPGTLQGYTF. The CDR3 coding sequence is TGTGCCAGCACGGACCCCGGGACGTTACAGGGCTACACCTTC.

This clonotype was seen a few times. As DNA, the CDR3 is TGTGCCAGCAGTTCCCTGGGCAGGGCCCTCTATGGCTACACCTTC. It specifies CASSSLGRALYGYTF. This chain joins TRBV12-3 or TRBV12-4 and TRBJ1-2; TRBD1 is a possible D gene (5 bases). V lost 4 bases and J lost 4, with 16 bases in between. CDR3 length: 15 residues.

This clonotype has just a few counts. The gene calls are TRBV30 and TRBJ1-1, with D perhaps TRBD1 (6 bases). V was trimmed by 0 bases and J by 7 bases, leaving 9 bases between them. Germline V gives CDR1 GTSNPN, CDR2 SVGIG (reference sequence). CDR3 length: 12 residues. The CDR3 region has the DNA TGTGCCTGGAGTGTTACGACAGGTGAAGCTTTCTTT. It translates to CAWSVTTGEAFF.

This clonotype was counted a few times. This chain uses TRBV12-3 or TRBV12-4 with TRBJ2-2; D may match TRBD1 or TRBD2 (5 bases each). The CDR3 totals 15 residues. V lost 8 bases and J lost 0, with 13 bases in between. CDR3 amino acids: CASLWGSSNTGELFF. In nucleotides, the CDR3 is TGTGCCAGCCTTTGGGGGTCATCGAACACCGGGGAGCTGTTTTTT.

The chain employs TRBV12-3 or TRBV12-4 and TRBJ2-7, with D possibly being TRBD1 (6 bases). The germline V and J ends were trimmed by 4 bases and 2 bases, with 9 bases remaining between them. The CDR3 is made up of 13 amino acids. The CDR3, as DNA: TGTGCCAGCAGTTCAGGGACAACCTACGAGCAGTACGTC. This codes for CASSSGTTYEQYV.

The rearrangement uses TRBV5-8 and TRBJ2-7; 7 bases are a match to TRBD1. CDR1 SGHTS and CDR2 YDEGEE come from the germline V gene. Trimming cost V 5 bases and J 3 bases; bases outside gene matches: 11. The CDR3 runs to 15 residues. The DNA for the CDR3 is TGTGCCAGCAGGTCCGGACAGGAAGTAGACTACGAGCAGTACGTC. The encoded protein is CASRSGQEVDYEQYV.

This chain joins TRBV7-9 and TRBJ2-5, with D possibly TRBD2 on 6 matching bases. Germline V CDR1 and CDR2: SEHNR, FQNEAQ (reference sequence). V dropped 5 bases and J dropped 1 base, with 8 bases sitting between them. This CDR3 contains 13 residues. The CDR3 nucleotides are TGTGCCAGCAGCACGGGACTCCAAGAGACCCAGTACTTC. It encodes CASSTGLQETQYF.

The chain has TRBV7-3 and TRBJ1-2; D unclear. CDR1 and CDR2 (germline): SGHTA, FQGTGA. CDR3 length equals 16 residues. Between the trimmed V and J ends, which lost 1 base and 0 bases, there was a span of 12 bases. CDR3 protein: CASSLSRGTSNYGYTF. The DNA of the CDR3 is TGTGCCAGCAGCTTAAGCCGCGGAACGTCTAACTATGGCTACACCTTC. Full variable domain (rest looked up from reference TRBV7-3 and TRBJ1-2): GAGVSQTPSNKVTEKGKYVELRCDPISGHTALYWYRQSLGQGPEFLIYFQGTGAADDSGLPNDRFFAVRPEGSVSTLKIQRTERGDSAVYLCASSLSRGTSNYGYTFGSGTRLTVV.

V gene TRBV10-3 combines with J gene TRBJ2-5; TRBD1 is a possible D gene (5 bases). Per germline, CDR1 ENHRY and CDR2 SYGVKD. Trimming removed 0 bases from V and 7 bases from J, with 6 bases in between. CDR3 size: 12 residues. The DNA for the CDR3 is TGTGCCATCAGTGAGTCAAGGGGGACCCAGTACTTC. This codes for CAISESRGTQYF.

This clonotype came up a few times. This chain joins TRBV6-1 and TRBJ1-1; D ambiguous. Trimming took off 7 bases at V and 3 bases at J, with 9 bases between the two ends. The germline V gene has CDR1 MNHNS and CDR2 SASEGT. The CDR3 covers 12 residues. CDR3 nucleotides: TGTGCCAGCAAGTCCGCGGACACTGAAGCTTTCTTT. As protein: CASKSADTEAFF.

A few counts support this clonotype. The chain recombines TRBV29-1 with TRBJ1-2; no reliable D call. Trimming shortened V by 4 bases and J by 2 bases, and 5 bases separated the two germline ends. The CDR3 has 11 amino acids. Germline CDR1 and CDR2: SQVTM and ANQGSEA. CDR3 loop: CSVGSNYGYTF. The CDR3 DNA reads as TGCAGCGTTGGGTCCAACTATGGCTACACCTTC.

The V gene is TRBV14, the J gene TRBJ1-2, with D possibly TRBD1 on 6 matching bases. Germline V gene data show CDR1 as SGHDN and CDR2 as FVKESK. CDR3 length: 14 amino acids. V was pared by 4 bases and J by 4 bases, with 13 bases between. CDR3 amino acids: CASSPGGQLYGYTF. The DNA for the CDR3 is TGTGCCAGCAGCCCCGGGGGCCAGCTCTATGGCTACACCTTC.

This chain links TRBV27 with TRBJ2-1; maybe TRBD1 (6 bases). The CDR3 totals 15 residues. From germline, CDR1 is MNHEY and CDR2 SMNVEV (reference sequence). V shed 6 bases and J shed 4 bases, with 16 bases lying between them. CDR3 nucleotides: TGTGCCAGCAGATCCCTAGGGGGAGAATACAATGAGCAGTTCTTC. Amino acid sequence: CASRSLGGEYNEQFF.

This clonotype came up a few times. The rearrangement links TRBV20-1 to TRBJ2-5; the match to TRBD2 covers 8 bases. Germline V gene data show CDR1 as DFQATT and CDR2 as SNEGSKA (reference sequence). This CDR3 has 16 residues. Trimming took 2 bases from V and 5 from J; bases not matched to a gene: 13. Here the CDR3 DNA reads TGCAGTGCTAGACACGAATCAGCGGGAGTGACGGAGACCCAGTACTTC. This codes for CSARHESAGVTETQYF.